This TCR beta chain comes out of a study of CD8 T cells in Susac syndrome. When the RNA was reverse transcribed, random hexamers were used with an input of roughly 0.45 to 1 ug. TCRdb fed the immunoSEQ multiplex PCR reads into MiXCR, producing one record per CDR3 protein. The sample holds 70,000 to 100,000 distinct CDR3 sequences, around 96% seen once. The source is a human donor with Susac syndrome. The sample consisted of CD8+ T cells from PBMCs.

CDR3 region: CASSQDSTGPPEKQYF. The CDR3 bases are TGCGCCAGCAGCCAAGATTCAACGGGCCCCCCGGAGAAGCAGTATTTT. The chain carries TRBV4-3 and TRBJ2-3, with D hard to call. This CDR3 has 16 amino acids. CDR1 and CDR2 from the germline V gene are LGHNA and YSLEER. Trimming removed 0 bases at V and 11 bases at J, with 21 bases between.